Presented here are 17 T cell receptor beta chains from one specimen sequenced in a study of OX40 agonist ivuxolimab in advanced cancers. Here immunoSEQ multiplex PCR was the method, and the copy in TCRdb shows in-frame clones only, minus some. The table lists tens of thousands of clones, 80% to 90% of them singletons. Source: CD4+ or CD8+ T cells sorted from blood, taken in a trial of the OX40 agonist ivuxolimab. These receptors came from an adult with an advanced solid tumor such as melanoma, head and neck, liver or kidney cancer.

This chain links TRBV10-3 with TRBJ1-1; no reliable D call. Germline V lookup: CDR1 ENHRY, CDR2 SYGVKD. This CDR3 has 13 residues. V lost 3 bases to trimming and J lost 1 base, with 6 bases between them. CDR3 nucleotides: TGTGCCATCAGTGACGGGCAGAACACTGAAGCTTTCTTT. Translating gives CAISDGQNTEAFF.

This chain links TRBV6-5 with TRBJ1-1; the D is unclear. The CDR3 spans 14 residues. The germline CDR1 and CDR2 sequences are MNHEY and SVGAGI. The V and J ends lost 6 bases and 1 base respectively, with 12 bases between them. The CDR3 sequence is CASSPRSANTEAFF. Here the CDR3 DNA reads TGTGCCAGCAGCCCCCGTTCCGCGAACACTGAAGCTTTCTTT.

This chain links TRBV6-5 with TRBJ2-5, with D tentatively TRBD1 (6 bases). The CDR3 totals 12 residues. The germline CDR1 and CDR2 sequences are MNHEY and SVGAGI. Deletions cut 2 bases from V and 8 bases from J, with 9 bases between. The CDR3 nucleotides read TGTGCCAGCAGTTACGGGGGCGGAACCCAGTACTTC. The encoded protein is CASSYGGGTQYF.

The V gene is TRBV9, the J gene TRBJ2-3; D may correspond to TRBD1 or TRBD2 (5 bases each). CDR3 length equals 15 residues. V was shortened by 0 bases and J by 0 bases, with 8 bases between the two germline ends. Germline-derived CDR1 and CDR2 are SGDLS and YYNGEE. In nucleotides, the CDR3 is TGTGCCAGCAGCGTAGCGGGGCGTAGCACAGATACGCAGTATTTT. Translating gives CASSVAGRSTDTQYF.

By its share, this clone is large. V gene TRBV9 combines with J gene TRBJ2-7; possible D gene TRBD2, 5 bases. Germline V gene data show CDR1 as SGDLS and CDR2 as YYNGEE. This CDR3 is built from 13 residues. Trimming took 3 bases from V and 4 from J, leaving 11 bases between them. CDR3 in amino acids: CASSAGLKYEQYF. The DNA of the CDR3 is TGTGCCAGCAGCGCCGGACTGAAATACGAGCAGTACTTC.

V and J are TRBV18 and TRBJ2-7, with a weak D call TRBD1 (6 bases). The V end was cut by 0 bases, the J end by 4 bases, with 13 bases between. Germline V lookup: CDR1 KGHSH, CDR2 LQKENI. The CDR3 runs to 15 residues. CDR3 sequence (DNA): TGTGCCAGCTCACCACCAGACAGGACAACTTACGAGCAGTACTTC. Translated: CASSPPDRTTYEQYF.

This clone was picked up one time. This rearrangement joins TRBV5-1 to TRBJ2-1; TRBD2 agrees at 13 bases. J was trimmed by 7 bases and V by 2 bases; bases with no gene match: 6. CDR3 length equals 16 residues. Germline lookup yields CDR1 SGHRS and CDR2 YFSETQ. This CDR3 is CASSFRTSGRANEQFF. In nucleotides, the CDR3 is TGCGCCAGCAGCTTCCGGACTAGCGGGAGAGCGAATGAGCAGTTCTTC.

DNA for the CDR3: TGTGCCAGCAGCAAGGACTCTCCCGGGGAGCTGTTTTTT. Encoded protein: CASSKDSPGELFF. The V and J genes are TRBV13 and TRBJ2-2, with D possibly matching TRBD2 (5 bases). The CDR3 length is 13 residues. CDR1 PRHDT and CDR2 FYEKMQ come from the germline V gene (reference sequence). V was shortened by 5 bases and J by 6 bases, with 10 bases between the two germline ends.

The gene calls are TRBV19 and TRBJ2-1; the D gene is possibly TRBD1 (6 bases). Germline CDR1 reads LNHDA; CDR2 reads SQIVND (reference sequence). This CDR3 contains 16 residues. V was clipped by 4 bases and J by 3 bases, with 16 bases between them. DNA of the CDR3: TGTGCCAGTAGTACCCTACATAGGGGGATCTACAATGAGCAGTTCTTC. Translated, it gives CASSTLHRGIYNEQFF.

V is TRBV7-9 and J is TRBJ2-7; TRBD1 might be the D (5 bases). V lost 8 bases and J 0 bases, leaving 11 bases between the germline ends. The CDR3 extends over 13 amino acids. Germline-derived CDR1 and CDR2 are SEHNR and FQNEAQ (reference sequence). This CDR3 is CASEGALSYEQYF. In nucleotides, the CDR3 is TGTGCCAGCGAAGGGGCCCTCTCCTACGAGCAGTACTTC.

The chain combines TRBV6-1 with TRBJ1-6, with TRBD1 matching 9 bases. Germline values: CDR1 MNHNS, CDR2 SASEGT. V lost 1 base to trimming and J lost 7 bases; unmatched junction nucleotides: 2. The CDR3 consists of 15 residues. DNA of the CDR3: TGTGCCAGCAGTGAAGGGGACAGGGCAAATTCACCCCTCCACTTT. Its protein is CASSEGDRANSPLHF.

The chain carries TRBV10-3 and TRBJ2-5; D not certain. CDR1 and CDR2 from the germline V gene are ENHRY and SYGVKD. Trimming removed 7 bases at V and 2 bases at J, with 14 bases between. The CDR3 totals 14 residues. Here the CDR3 DNA reads TGTGCCATCAAGGCGGTGGGCGGACAAGAGACCCAGTACTTC. It translates to CAIKAVGGQETQYF.

This clone was seen more than once but under ten times. The rearrangement uses TRBV15 and TRBJ1-5; D call uncertain. V dropped 8 bases and J dropped 2 bases, with 16 bases sitting between them. Germline V lookup: CDR1 LNHNV, CDR2 YYDKDF (reference sequence). This CDR3 region has 15 residues. The CDR3 bases are TGTGCCACCGCCAGAGGGTTCGACGGCAATCAGCCCCAGCATTTT. Amino acids: CATARGFDGNQPQHF.

This chain connects TRBV7-2 to TRBJ2-5; the match to TRBD2 covers 8 bases. Germline loops: CDR1 SGHTA, CDR2 FQGNSA. The V and J ends lost 5 bases and 5 bases, in that order; junction bases with no gene match: 4. CDR3 length equals 13 residues. As DNA, the CDR3 is TGTGCCAGCAGCCCGGGAGGGTTGGAGACCCAGTACTTC. This gives the protein CASSPGGLETQYF.

V gene TRBV28 combines with J gene TRBJ1-1, with 8 nucleotides matching TRBD1. The J segment lost 1 base and the V segment lost 5 bases, leaving 6 bases of the junction unmatched. The V gene's germline CDR1 is MDHEN and CDR2 SYDVKM. This CDR3 has 15 amino acids. CDR3 sequence reads: CASSPDRGPNTEAFF. In DNA form, the CDR3 reads TGTGCCAGCAGTCCCGACAGGGGCCCGAACACTGAAGCTTTCTTT.

Written as DNA, the CDR3 is TGCGCCAGCAGCCAAGACCTATTCGCTAGCACAGATACGCAGTATTTT. Translated: CASSQDLFASTDTQYF. This sequence joins TRBV4-3 and TRBJ2-3; no clear D. CDR1 and CDR2 from the germline V gene are LGHNA and YSLEER. The CDR3 consists of 16 residues. The V and J ends lost 0 bases and 0 bases respectively, with 10 bases between them.

The V gene is TRBV19, the J gene TRBJ2-3; 9 positions match TRBD2. The J segment lost 4 bases and the V segment lost 7 bases, leaving 9 bases of the junction unmatched. Germline lookup yields CDR1 LNHDA and CDR2 SQIVND (reference sequence). This CDR3 has 15 residues. CDR3 in DNA: TGTGCCAGTACCCCGGGAAGCGGGGGGCCAGATACGCAGTATTTT. Translation: CASTPGSGGPDTQYF.